What follows are 26 T cell receptor beta chains derived from one specimen sequenced in a study of control samples from healthy donors and cancer patients. Clones were sequenced by immunoSEQ multiplex PCR, and TCRdb holds only the in-frame ones, with some missing. The data hold around 130,000 clones, with more than 70% observed a single time. Material: blood. The receptor set was obtained from a man aged 50 to 60 in good health.

V usage is TRBV4-1 and J usage is TRBJ2-3; TRBD1 or TRBD2 may be the D gene (5 bases each). CDR3 length: 17 amino acids. Trimming removed 3 bases from V and 0 bases from J, with 16 bases in between. Germline-derived CDR1 and CDR2 are MGHRA and YSYEKL. CDR3 sequence reads: CASSHSREFSSTDTQYF. The CDR3 region has the DNA TGCGCCAGCAGCCATTCCAGGGAGTTTTCTAGCACAGATACGCAGTATTTT.

The chain links TRBV6-5 to TRBJ1-5; tentative D call: TRBD1 (5 bases). V shed 6 bases and J shed 4 bases, with 16 bases lying between them. The length of the CDR3 is 15 residues. CDR1 and CDR2 from the germline V gene are MNHEY and SVGAGI. CDR3 sequence: CASREIGTGNQPQHF. The CDR3 DNA reads TGTGCCAGCAGGGAGATCGGGACTGGAAATCAGCCCCAGCATTTT.

The chain combines TRBV19 with TRBJ1-1; no firm D call. V lost 6 bases to trimming and J lost 8 bases, with 16 bases between them. This CDR3 contains 13 residues. Germline loops: CDR1 LNHDA, CDR2 SQIVND (reference sequence). CDR3 in amino acids: CASSPGTRREAFF. The CDR3 DNA reads as TGTGCCAGTAGCCCAGGAACCAGGAGGGAAGCTTTCTTT.

This clone was observed a handful of times. V and J are TRBV6-2 or TRBV6-3 and TRBJ1-1; D may be TRBD1 (5 bases). The CDR3 spans 13 residues. Per germline, CDR1 MNHEY and CDR2 SVGEGT. V lost 2 bases and J 4 bases, leaving 8 bases between the germline ends. CDR3: CASSYGTLTEAFF. CDR3 in DNA: TGTGCCAGCAGTTACGGGACCCTCACTGAAGCTTTCTTT.

The chain carries TRBV19 and TRBJ1-5, with TRBD1 as a possible D gene (5 bases). Germline lookup yields CDR1 LNHDA and CDR2 SQIVND (reference sequence). Trimming stripped 7 bases from V and 2 bases from J, with 15 bases between. This CDR3 is built from 15 residues. For the CDR3, the DNA is TGTGCCAGTACCGCGGACAAAGTGGGCAATCAGCCCCAGCATTTT. This codes for CASTADKVGNQPQHF. Full variable domain (remainder filled in from reference TRBV19 and TRBJ1-5): DGGITQSPKYLFRKEGQNVTLSCEQNLNHDAMYWYRQDPGQGLRLIYYSQIVNDFQKGDIAEGYSVSREKKESFPLTVTSAQKNPTAFYLCASTADKVGNQPQHFGDGTRLSIL.

The rearrangement links TRBV9 to TRBJ2-1, with D maybe TRBD1 (5 bases). Trimming took off 9 bases at V and 0 bases at J, with 13 bases between the two ends. The germline gives CDR1 SGDLS, CDR2 YYNGEE. This CDR3 comprises 14 residues. CDR3 region: CAIVTESSYNEQFF. The CDR3 bases are TGTGCCATTGTGACAGAGAGCTCCTACAATGAGCAGTTCTTC.

The DNA for the CDR3 is TGTGCCAGCAGCCAGGGGACGAACACTGAAGCTTTCTTT. Translation gives CASSQGTNTEAFF. The chain links TRBV6-5 to TRBJ1-1, with D possibly TRBD1 on 6 matching bases. This CDR3 has 13 amino acids. Germline assignment: CDR1 MNHEY and CDR2 SVGAGI. V was trimmed by 6 bases and J by 1 base, leaving 9 bases between them.

This sequence joins TRBV4-3 and TRBJ1-1; D unclear. The CDR3 is 14 amino acids. Germline CDR1 and CDR2: LGHNA and YSLEER. The germline V and J ends were trimmed by 5 bases and 4 bases, with 14 bases remaining between them. The CDR3 sequence: CASSYTARGTEAFF. Written as DNA, the CDR3 is TGCGCCAGCAGCTACACTGCAAGAGGCACTGAAGCTTTCTTT.

The chain joins TRBV23-1 to TRBJ1-6; unclear D gene. TRBV23-1 is reported as an ORF; its role is uncertain. Deletions cut 0 bases from V and 6 bases from J, with 12 bases between. This CDR3 contains 16 residues. CDR3 region: CASSQSNRGPNSPLHF. The CDR3 bases are TGCGCCAGCAGTCAATCCAACAGAGGTCCTAATTCACCCCTCCACTTT.

V gene TRBV9 combines with J gene TRBJ2-1; D might be TRBD1 (7 bases). Germline CDR1 reads SGDLS; CDR2 reads YYNGEE. This CDR3 comprises 14 residues. V lost 0 bases and J 8 bases, leaving 12 bases between the germline ends. CDR3 bases: TGTGCCAGCAGCGTAGGCGGGACAGTTCATGAGCAGTTCTTC. Translating gives CASSVGGTVHEQFF.

V usage is TRBV12-3 or TRBV12-4 and J usage is TRBJ2-2; the D is unclear. V was trimmed by 6 bases and J by 4 bases, leaving 9 bases between them. The CDR3 runs to 13 residues. CDR3 DNA: TGTGCCAGCAGGCGGCCAGTCACCGGGGAGCTGTTTTTT. Translated: CASRRPVTGELFF.

This chain connects TRBV5-1 to TRBJ1-2, with D possibly TRBD1 on 5 matching bases. V was trimmed by 3 bases and J by 5 bases, leaving 14 bases between them. Germline values: CDR1 SGHRS, CDR2 YFSETQ. CDR3 length: 14 residues. CDR3 nucleotides: TGCGCCAGCAGCTCATCCGGGACTCCTTATGGCTACACCTTC. Protein product: CASSSSGTPYGYTF.

The chain couples TRBV24-1 to TRBJ2-3; D remains unclear. The CDR3 consists of 14 residues. Germline CDR1 and CDR2: KGHDR and SFDVKD. V gave up 4 bases and J gave up 0 bases, with 7 bases separating them. The CDR3 DNA sequence: TGTGCCACCAGTGAGGCTTCTAGCACAGATACGCAGTATTTT. It specifies CATSEASSTDTQYF.

The chain links TRBV3-1 (or the pseudogene TRBV3-2) to TRBJ1-2; D not certain. CDR1 LGHDT and CDR2 YNNKEL come from the germline V gene (reference sequence). Trimming took 1 base from V and 8 from J, leaving 11 bases between them. The CDR3 runs 13 residues. The CDR3 is CASSQVGLGGYTF. CDR3 DNA sequence: TGTGCCAGCAGCCAAGTAGGGTTGGGCGGCTACACCTTC.

The chain carries TRBV4-2 and TRBJ2-1; 14 bases match TRBD2. The CDR3 covers 16 residues. The junction had 1 base not matched to a gene; V was cut back by 4 bases and J by 2 bases. The germline V gene has CDR1 LGHNA and CDR2 YNFKEQ. CDR3 in DNA: TGTGCCAGCAGCCCGGGACTAGCGGGGGCCTACAATGAGCAGTTCTTC. Translated: CASSPGLAGAYNEQFF.

The chain uses TRBV24-1 and TRBJ1-5, with no clear D. Germline CDR1 reads KGHDR; CDR2 reads SFDVKD. V dropped 4 bases and J dropped 0 bases, with 6 bases sitting between them. This CDR3 contains 14 residues. CDR3 nucleotides: TGTGCCACCAGTGACCGCCATAGCAATCAGCCCCAGCATTTT. It codes for CATSDRHSNQPQHF.

The rearrangement uses TRBV19 and TRBJ2-7, with 15 bases matching TRBD2. This CDR3 comprises 15 residues. Germline trimming cut 7 bases from V and 6 bases from J; bases unmatched to any gene: 7. Germline V gene lookup returns CDR1 LNHDA and CDR2 SQIVND (reference sequence). CDR3 sequence reads: CASMAGLAGGREQYF. Written as DNA, the CDR3 is TGTGCCAGTATGGCGGGACTAGCGGGGGGACGCGAGCAGTACTTC.

The V gene is TRBV25-1, the J gene TRBJ1-1; D is uncertain. The CDR3 is 15 residues long. Trimming cost V 1 base and J 1 base, with 10 bases left between them. Germline V gives CDR1 MGHDK, CDR2 SYGVNS. This CDR3 reads CASSESATTNTEAFF. In DNA form, the CDR3 reads TGTGCCAGCAGTGAATCCGCCACTACGAACACTGAAGCTTTCTTT.

The chain recombines TRBV6-6 with TRBJ1-6; D unclear. In germline, CDR1 is MNHNY, CDR2 SVGAGI (reference sequence). This CDR3 spans 14 amino acids. The ends were cut back, 2 bases at V and 10 bases at J, with 12 bases in the middle. The CDR3 nucleotides are TGTGCCAGCAGTTACGGTGGGCAGGTCTCACCCCTCCACTTT. It is translated as CASSYGGQVSPLHF.

The chain links TRBV4-1 to TRBJ2-7; 12 nucleotides align to TRBD2. Germline CDR1 is MGHRA and CDR2 is YSYEKL. This CDR3 has 18 amino acids. The ends lost 4 bases at V and 6 bases at J; junction bases unmatched: 16. CDR3 sequence reads: CASSPTPPPSGGAGEQYF. CDR3 coding DNA: TGCGCCAGCAGCCCCACCCCGCCGCCTAGCGGGGGGGCTGGCGAGCAGTACTTC.

The gene calls are TRBV12-3 or TRBV12-4 and TRBJ1-1; D not resolved. The CDR3 contains 13 residues. V was shortened by 5 bases and J by 1 base, with 8 bases between the two germline ends. In DNA form, the CDR3 reads TGTGCCAGCAGTGGCTATTCGAACACTGAAGCTTTCTTT. This gives the protein CASSGYSNTEAFF.

The chain combines TRBV7-2 with TRBJ1-1, with no clear D. Germline CDR1 SGHTA, CDR2 FQGNSA. V lost 5 bases and J 5 bases, leaving 12 bases between the germline ends. The length of the CDR3 is 13 residues. This CDR3 is CASSPRGVTEAFF. The CDR3 nucleotides read TGTGCCAGCAGCCCCCGCGGGGTTACTGAAGCTTTCTTT. Filled out from reference TRBV7-2 and TRBJ1-1, the complete variable domain reads GAGVSQSPSNKVTEKGKDVELRCDPISGHTALYWYRQSLGQGLEFLIYFQGNSAPDKSGLPSDRFSAERTGGSVSTLTIQRTQQEDSAVYLCASSPRGVTEAFFGQGTRLTVV.

The chain combines TRBV6-5 with TRBJ1-2; no clear D. Trimming stripped 7 bases from V and 8 bases from J, with 8 bases between. This CDR3 contains 10 residues. Germline-derived CDR1 and CDR2 are MNHEY and SVGAGI. The CDR3 DNA is TGTGCCAGCAACCAACGCGGCTACACCTTC. It yields the protein CASNQRGYTF.

This clone occurred a few times. The chain carries TRBV5-1 and TRBJ2-5; 8 nucleotides align to TRBD2. The CDR3 runs to 14 residues. V shed 2 bases, J shed 2 bases, and the junction held 2 bases outside the gene matches. Looked up from germline, CDR1 is SGHRS and CDR2 is YFSETQ. The CDR3 DNA sequence: TGCGCCAGCAGCTTTTTAGCGGGGCAAGAGACCCAGTACTTC. Translated: CASSFLAGQETQYF.

The chain couples TRBV15 to TRBJ1-4; D may be TRBD1 (6 bases). V was shortened by 5 bases and J by 4 bases, with 11 bases between the two germline ends. The CDR3 extends over 14 amino acids. Germline CDR1 and CDR2: LNHNV and YYDKDF (reference sequence). CDR3 amino acids: CATSRGGGNEKLFF. CDR3 nucleotide sequence: TGTGCCACCAGCCGAGGGGGAGGTAATGAAAAACTGTTTTTT.

The chain uses TRBV5-1 and TRBJ1-5; 8 nucleotides match TRBD1. The trim removed 1 base at V and 3 bases at J, leaving 3 bases unmatched. CDR3 length: 15 residues. Germline V lookup: CDR1 SGHRS, CDR2 YFSETQ. Written as DNA, the CDR3 is TGCGCCAGCAGCTTGACAGGGGGAGCCAATCAGCCCCAGCATTTT. As protein: CASSLTGGANQPQHF.